Listed below are T cell receptor beta chains from one sample, sequenced in a study of shared clonotypes between healthy human individuals. The table came from immunoSEQ multiplex PCR; TCRdb's copy has only in-frame clones and leaves some out. The sample yields 2,500,000 or so clones, approximately 90% seen once. Sequences were obtained from naive CD4+ T cells from PBMCs. Receptor source: a man aged 18 to 29 in good health. Some clones in this sample may be carry-over from other donors' samples. CDR3s include the opening cysteine and the closing phenylalanine or tryptophan. Each record gives: J gene, V gene, CDR3 protein.

TRBJ1-5,TRBV4-1,CASSQSPNQPQHF
TRBJ1-1,TRBV18,CASSPIQGAEAFF
TRBJ2-7,TRBV28,CASSFSLGGLYEQYF
TRBJ2-7,TRBV27,CASSITRTGTYEQYF
TRBJ1-1,TRBV18,CASSPGTITAEAFF
TRBJ2-2,TRBV27,CASSPANTGELFF
TRBJ2-3,TRBV13,CASSSPRQGRSSDTQYF
TRBJ2-3,TRBV4-2,CASSQDVPRRNTQYF
TRBJ1-2,TRBV19,CASSIDFTGGPYGYTF
TRBJ1-2,TRBV29-1,CSVEVSGGAGSIGYGYTF
TRBJ2-7,TRBV6-1,CASSGQSSYEQYF
TRBJ1-2,TRBV7-8,CAVAQRSYGYTF
TRBJ2-7,TRBV7-8,CASSLALSGREGRPLEQYF
TRBJ2-6,TRBV4-1,CASSQGRLGPMAGANVLTF
TRBJ2-1,TRBV6-1,CASSESLAGVIF
TRBJ2-1,TRBV5-6,CASSSRTSGRGWSYNEQFF
TRBJ2-7,TRBV9,CASSVAGQSYEQYF
TRBJ2-3,TRBV7-3,CASSSTGTTTDTQYF
TRBJ1-1,TRBV7-8,CASGSGTYTEAFF
TRBJ1-2,TRBV28,CASRKQHGDGYTF
TRBJ1-1,TRBV28,CASSLVSFPQGTEAFF